These 16 T cell receptor beta chains share one sample of origin, sequenced in a study of beta chain features in type 1 diabetes. The whole isolated RNA underwent reverse transcription, so sequencing captured expressed TCRB transcripts. Data came from immunoSEQ multiplex PCR; TCRdb stores just in-frame clones and leaves some out. The repertoire consists of about 340,000 clones, with 6.5% to 10% occurring once and the leading ten covering 0.44%. The specimen was central memory CD4+ T cells from blood. These TCRs come from a woman between 18 and 29 years old in good health.

The chain joins TRBV9 to TRBJ2-3, with unresolved D. Germline lookup yields CDR1 SGDLS and CDR2 YYNGEE. The length of the CDR3 is 16 residues. The ends were cut back, 4 bases at V and 1 base at J, with 16 bases in the middle. The CDR3 DNA sequence: TGTGCCAGCAGCCTCGGTGGACCAGTGGGCACAGATACGCAGTATTTT. This encodes CASSLGGPVGTDTQYF.

The chain joins TRBV28 to TRBJ2-2; no firm D call. The length of the CDR3 is 15 residues. Trimming shortened V by 6 bases and J by 0 bases, and 11 bases separated the two germline ends. Germline loops: CDR1 MDHEN, CDR2 SYDVKM. CDR3 residues: CASSLGSANTGELFF. The DNA for the CDR3 is TGTGCCAGCAGCTTAGGTTCCGCGAACACCGGGGAGCTGTTTTTT.

A word on this clone: This could be a read error, since a much larger clone is one nucleotide away. V and J are TRBV11-3 and TRBJ2-1; D gene unclear. CDR3 length: 13 amino acids. V lost 1 base to trimming and J lost 5 bases, with 6 bases between them. Germline CDR1 is SGHNT and CDR2 is YENEEA. CDR3 protein: CASSLGPNNEQFF. The CDR3 coding sequence is TGTGCCAGCAGCTTAGGTCCCAACAATGAGCAGTTCTTC.

This clone was seen more than once but under ten times. The chain's CDR3 is CASSSPTSGSYEQYF. CDR3 DNA sequence: TGTGCCAGCAGCTCGCCGACTAGCGGGAGCTACGAGCAGTACTTC. This sequence joins TRBV5-4 and TRBJ2-7, with TRBD2 matching 12 bases. Germline V gene sequence: CDR1 SGHNT, CDR2 YYREEE (reference sequence). V shed 3 bases and J 3 bases; nucleotides not matched to a gene: 4. The CDR3 is made up of 15 amino acids.

This rearrangement joins TRBV4-2 to TRBJ2-2; 7 nucleotides align to TRBD1. Germline V lookup: CDR1 LGHNA, CDR2 YNFKEQ. Trimming cost V 4 bases and J 4 bases; bases outside gene matches: 3. CDR3 length: 14 amino acids. CDR3 in DNA: TGTGCCAGCAGCCTTTCAGGGGGCACCGGGGAGCTGTTTTTT. Amino acid sequence: CASSLSGGTGELFF.

This clone was seen more than once but under ten times. The J gene is TRBJ2-1, the V gene TRBV7-9; possible D gene TRBD1, 5 bases. Between the trimmed V and J ends, which lost 5 bases and 0 bases, there was a span of 20 bases. CDR3 length: 18 residues. Germline CDR1 and CDR2: SEHNR and FQNEAQ (reference sequence). As DNA, the CDR3 is TGTGCCAGCAGCCCCCCAGTGTATCTAAGGGGCTCCTACAATGAGCAGTTCTTC. Encoded protein: CASSPPVYLRGSYNEQFF.

The table lists this clone with many counts. The chain couples TRBV7-9 to TRBJ2-1, with D unresolved. Per the germline V gene, CDR1 is SEHNR and CDR2 is FQNEAQ (reference sequence). Trimming took off 2 bases at V and 9 bases at J, with 8 bases between the two ends. The length of the CDR3 is 12 residues. CDR3 nucleotides: TGTGCCAGCAGCTTACTCAGGACTGAGCAGTTCTTC. This sequence encodes CASSLLRTEQFF. Looking up the rest from reference TRBV7-9 and TRBJ2-1 gives the full variable domain: DTGVSQNPRHKITKRGQNVTFRCDPISEHNRLYWYRQTLGQGPEFLTYFQNEAQLEKSRLLSDRFSAERPKGSFSTLEIQRTEQGDSAMYLCASSLLRTEQFFGPGTRLTVL.

This clone appeared many times. The rearrangement links TRBV7-9 to TRBJ2-1; tentatively, D is TRBD2 (6 bases). CDR1 and CDR2 (germline): SEHNR, FQNEAQ (reference sequence). Trimming shortened V by 5 bases and J by 0 bases, and 14 bases separated the two germline ends. This CDR3 spans 16 amino acids. The CDR3 DNA is TGTGCCAGCAGCCCCCGAGGCGGGATCTCCTACAATGAGCAGTTCTTC. The encoded protein is CASSPRGGISYNEQFF.

The chain has TRBV7-2 and TRBJ2-5; D gene unclear. V gave up 3 bases and J gave up 4 bases, with 15 bases separating them. There are 15 residues in the CDR3. The germline gives CDR1 SGHTA, CDR2 FQGNSA. The CDR3 protein is CASSFGPQYVETQYF. CDR3 DNA: TGTGCCAGCAGCTTTGGCCCGCAGTACGTAGAGACCCAGTACTTC.

CDR3: CASTSTGEGSDTQYF. The CDR3 region has the DNA TGTGCCAGCACCTCCACAGGGGAAGGTTCAGATACGCAGTATTTT. This chain links TRBV6-6 with TRBJ2-3, with 7 bases identical to TRBD1. The junction had 11 bases not matched to a gene; V was cut back by 7 bases and J by 4 bases. The CDR3 totals 15 residues. Germline V gene data show CDR1 as MNHNY and CDR2 as SVGAGI (reference sequence).

The chain couples TRBV5-1 to TRBJ2-5; 14 bases are a match to TRBD2. The trim removed 4 bases at V and 6 bases at J, leaving 11 bases unmatched. From germline, CDR1 is SGHRS and CDR2 YFSETQ. CDR3 size: 17 residues. CDR3 sequence (DNA): TGCGCCAGCAGCCCGACTAGCGGGAGGGTGAGCGTAAAGACCCAGTACTTC. Amino acid sequence: CASSPTSGRVSVKTQYF. Drawing the rest from reference TRBV5-1 and TRBJ2-5, the complete variable domain is KAGVTQTPRYLIKTRGQQVTLSCSPISGHRSVSWYQQTPGQGLQFLFEYFSETQRNKGNFPGRFSGRQFSNSRSEMNVSTLELGDSALYLCASSPTSGRVSVKTQYFGPGTRLLVL.

This clone was found a few times. This chain links TRBV27 with TRBJ2-2; D is unresolved. Germline CDR1 MNHEY, CDR2 SMNVEV (reference sequence). The CDR3 is made up of 15 amino acids. Trimming took off 5 bases at V and 6 bases at J, with 16 bases between the two ends. CDR3 coding DNA: TGTGCCAGCAGTGCAACGTTACGCGTGCCCGGGGAGCTGTTTTTT. It encodes CASSATLRVPGELFF.

The chain recombines TRBV4-1 with TRBJ2-1; D possibly corresponds to TRBD2 (6 bases). Trimming took 5 bases from V and 0 from J, leaving 11 bases between them. Germline CDR1 reads MGHRA; CDR2 reads YSYEKL. CDR3 length: 15 residues. This CDR3 reads CASSTGSSSYNEQFF. The CDR3 DNA is TGCGCCAGCAGCACCGGGAGTAGCTCCTACAATGAGCAGTTCTTC.

This clone was counted a few times. The chain is built from TRBV6-5 and TRBJ1-5; D remains unclear. Germline CDR1 and CDR2: MNHEY and SVGAGI. The CDR3 extends over 14 amino acids. The germline V and J ends were trimmed by 0 bases and 6 bases, with 9 bases remaining between them. CDR3 nucleotide sequence: TGTGCCAGCAGTTACTCCTCGGTAGTTCAGCCCCAGCATTTT. Its translation: CASSYSSVVQPQHF.

J is TRBJ2-1 and V is TRBV5-1; perhaps TRBD2 as D (6 bases). CDR1 is SGHRS, CDR2 YFSETQ, per germline. The CDR3 consists of 15 residues. V was clipped by 4 bases and J by 0 bases, with 11 bases between them. CDR3 DNA: TGCGCCAGCAGCCGCGGGGAGAGCTCCTACAATGAGCAGTTCTTC. Its translation: CASSRGESSYNEQFF.

The CDR3 DNA is TGTGCCAGCAGTTACTTTCCTGCCGGGGAGCTGTTTTTT. Translated: CASSYFPAGELFF. The chain couples TRBV6-5 to TRBJ2-2; no firm D call. This CDR3 comprises 13 residues. Trimming took off 1 base at V and 6 bases at J, with 6 bases between the two ends. CDR1 and CDR2 from the germline V gene are MNHEY and SVGAGI.